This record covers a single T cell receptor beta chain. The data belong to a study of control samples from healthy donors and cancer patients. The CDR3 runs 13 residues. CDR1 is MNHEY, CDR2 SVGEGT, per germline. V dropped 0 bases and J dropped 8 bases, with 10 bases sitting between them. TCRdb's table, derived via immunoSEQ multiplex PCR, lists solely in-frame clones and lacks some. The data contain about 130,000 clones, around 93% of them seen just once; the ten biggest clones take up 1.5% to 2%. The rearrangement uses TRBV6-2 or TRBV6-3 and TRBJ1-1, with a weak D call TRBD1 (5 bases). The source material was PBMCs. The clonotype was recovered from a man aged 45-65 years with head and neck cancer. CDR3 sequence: CASSYSGPGEAFF. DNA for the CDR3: TGTGCCAGCAGTTACTCGGGCCCAGGGGAAGCTTTCTTT.